One sample yielded the 27 T cell receptor beta chains listed below, sequenced in a study of shared clonotypes between healthy human individuals. TCRdb's copy holds only in-frame clones and misses some; the assay was immunoSEQ multiplex PCR. Altogether roughly 2,300,000 clones are present, approximately 90% being singletons, with the ten largest covering 0.37%. Sequencing was done on a sample of naive CD4+ T cells from PBMCs. This sample's subset: CD45RA+ positively selected. The receptors stem from a man in his late teens or twenties in good health. Some clones in this sample may be carry-over from other donors' samples.

The chain couples TRBV27 to TRBJ2-1; D is perhaps TRBD2 (5 bases). V was shortened by 4 bases and J by 3 bases, with 25 bases between the two germline ends. Germline V CDR1 and CDR2: MNHEY, SMNVEV (reference sequence). The CDR3 spans 19 residues. The CDR3 loop reads CASSSEGVRYRSYYNEQFF. In DNA, the CDR3 is TGTGCCAGCAGTTCCGAGGGAGTCCGCTATCGATCCTACTACAATGAGCAGTTCTTC.

In its sample, this clone was seen once. The rearrangement joins TRBV10-1 to TRBJ2-7; 15 bases line up with TRBD2. The CDR3 sequence is 17 residues long. Germline values: CDR1 WNHNN, CDR2 SYGVQD (reference sequence). V lost 0 bases and J lost 3; bases outside the gene matches: 3. The CDR3 DNA sequence: TGCGCCAGCAGTGAGTCAGGGACTAGCGGGAGGATCTACGAGCAGTACTTC. Protein: CASSESGTSGRIYEQYF.

The rearrangement joins TRBV6-1 to TRBJ2-1, with D perhaps given as TRBD1 or TRBD2 (5 bases each). This CDR3 spans 13 amino acids. CDR1 and CDR2 from the germline V gene are MNHNS and SASEGT. Trimming took 5 bases from V and 9 from J, leaving 14 bases between them. The CDR3: CASSRDPPSEQFF. The CDR3 nucleotides read TGTGCCAGCAGTCGGGACCCACCCTCTGAGCAGTTCTTC.

The rearrangement joins TRBV10-3 to TRBJ2-6; TRBD1 aligns across 7 bases. Losses at the gene ends were 10 bases for V and 0 bases for J; bases not matched to a gene: 6. Germline values: CDR1 ENHRY, CDR2 SYGVKD. This CDR3 is built from 15 residues. Here the CDR3 reads CATRDSPSGANVLTF. The CDR3 coding sequence is TGTGCCACCAGGGACAGCCCCTCTGGGGCCAACGTCCTGACTTTC.

Regarding this clone: Other nucleotide sequences in the sample specify the same CDR3. The chain uses TRBV5-1 and TRBJ1-1; D is uncertain. The CDR3 is 14 amino acids. The V end lost 0 bases, the J end lost 1 base, and 7 bases lay between the germline ends. In germline, CDR1 is SGHRS, CDR2 YFSETQ. This CDR3 reads CASSLARQNTEAFF. CDR3 coding DNA: TGCGCCAGCAGCTTGGCCAGACAGAACACTGAAGCTTTCTTT.

This chain uses TRBV2 with TRBJ2-7; 7 bases are shared with TRBD1. Germline V gene sequence: CDR1 SNHLY, CDR2 FYNNEI. V was clipped by 4 bases and J by 6 bases; unmatched bases: 3. The CDR3 spans 12 residues. CDR3 protein: CASSGQGPEQYF. The CDR3 region has the DNA TGTGCCAGCAGTGGACAGGGACCCGAGCAGTACTTC.

The chain uses TRBV2 and TRBJ2-5; D is unresolved. The CDR3 is 14 amino acids. The germline V gene has CDR1 SNHLY and CDR2 FYNNEI. V was trimmed by 7 bases and J by 7 bases, leaving 19 bases between them. CDR3 protein: CASTPLPSEATQYF. The CDR3 DNA follows: TGTGCCAGCACCCCTTTACCCTCCGAGGCGACCCAGTACTTC.

The chain links TRBV23-1 to TRBJ2-7; TRBD1 aligns across 9 bases. TRBV23-1 is an ORF; its function is uncertain. The V segment lost 4 bases and the J segment 6 bases; nucleotides outside the gene matches: 7. This CDR3 is 14 amino acids long. CDR3 sequence reads: CASSLKTGGAEQYF. Written as DNA, the CDR3 is TGCGCCAGCAGTCTTAAAACAGGGGGCGCCGAGCAGTACTTC.

The chain has TRBV6-1 and TRBJ1-2, with D unresolved. Germline values: CDR1 MNHNS, CDR2 SASEGT. The CDR3 has 13 residues. The ends were cut back, 3 bases at V and 4 bases at J, with 9 bases in the middle. CDR3 region: CASSENPLYGYTF. The CDR3 nucleotides are TGTGCCAGCAGTGAGAATCCACTCTATGGCTACACCTTC.

This chain connects TRBV5-4 to TRBJ2-1; TRBD1 matches 8 bases. J gave up 7 bases and V 4 bases, and 13 bases lay outside the gene matches. CDR1 SGHNT and CDR2 YYREEE come from the germline V gene (reference sequence). The CDR3 runs to 16 residues. CDR3 sequence: CASSKKPGQEPNEQFF. CDR3 bases: TGTGCCAGCAGCAAGAAGCCGGGACAGGAGCCTAATGAGCAGTTCTTC.

The CDR3 DNA is TGTGCCTGGAGTCTCACGAGGGCGGGGAAGATAGCCTTCGACTACAATGAGCAGTTCTTC. As protein: CAWSLTRAGKIAFDYNEQFF. The chain uses TRBV30 and TRBJ2-1, with a tentative D call TRBD2 (6 bases). Germline V CDR1 and CDR2: GTSNPN, SVGIG (reference sequence). Trimming pared 2 bases from V and 3 bases from J, leaving 29 bases between. The CDR3 runs to 20 residues.

This clone has only one observation. The CDR3 bases are TGTGCCAGCAGCCTAGCGGGAGCCACAGATACGCAGTATTTT. Its protein is CASSLAGATDTQYF. This chain joins TRBV11-2 and TRBJ2-3; 10 bases align to TRBD2. With V trimmed by 5 bases and J by 2 bases, 1 base remained unmatched. Germline CDR1 reads SGHAT; CDR2 reads FQNNGV. This CDR3 is built from 14 residues.

The rearrangement uses TRBV29-1 and TRBJ1-4; 10 bases match TRBD1. Trimming took 0 bases from V and 7 from J; bases not matched to a gene: 5. Germline loops: CDR1 SQVTM, CDR2 ANQGSEA. The CDR3 is 15 amino acids. The CDR3 region is CSVEDPRTGGEKLFF. The CDR3 DNA reads TGCAGCGTTGAAGATCCACGGACAGGGGGTGAAAAACTGTTTTTT.

The chain uses TRBV5-6 and TRBJ1-4; D is unresolved. With 0 bases removed from V and 6 bases from J, the gap between germline ends came to 6 bases. The CDR3 is 13 amino acids. Germline CDR1 reads SGHDT; CDR2 reads YYEEEE. The CDR3 protein is CASSLGHDEKLFF. The DNA for the CDR3 is TGTGCCAGCAGCTTGGGACACGATGAAAAACTGTTTTTT.

With respect to this clone: The sample holds other DNA sequences that translate to the same CDR3. The DNA of the CDR3 is TGTGCCAGCAGCTTAGTGGGGGGTACAGATACGCAGTATTTT. Protein sequence: CASSLVGGTDTQYF. The V gene is TRBV7-9, the J gene TRBJ2-3; D is possibly TRBD2 (6 bases). The germline V gene encodes CDR1 SEHNR and CDR2 FQNEAQ (reference sequence). The germline V and J ends were trimmed by 1 base and 3 bases, with 8 bases remaining between them. The CDR3 totals 14 residues.

The DNA for the CDR3 is TGCGCCAGCAGTGAGTCAACGGGGAAGGACACTGAAGCTTTCTTT. This codes for CASSESTGKDTEAFF. J is TRBJ1-1 and V is TRBV10-1; D not resolved. The CDR3 has 15 amino acids. Germline CDR1 is WNHNN and CDR2 is SYGVQD (reference sequence). Trimming cost V 0 bases and J 3 bases, with 11 bases left between them.

The chain uses TRBV11-2 and TRBJ2-5; D unclear. Germline V lookup: CDR1 SGHAT, CDR2 FQNNGV. The CDR3 totals 15 residues. The V and J ends lost 5 bases and 6 bases respectively, with 19 bases between them. This chain's CDR3 is CASSRSTAEGQTQYF. The CDR3 DNA follows: TGTGCCAGCAGCCGCTCCACTGCGGAAGGACAGACCCAGTACTTC.

This chain uses TRBV18 with TRBJ2-1, with TRBD1 identical over 7 bases. This CDR3 region has 15 residues. Germline-derived CDR1 and CDR2 are KGHSH and LQKENI. V was clipped by 6 bases and J by 1 base; unmatched bases: 6. CDR3 bases: TGTGCCAGCTCTTTCGGGACAGCATCCTACAATGAGCAGTTCTTC. Its translation: CASSFGTASYNEQFF.

The rearrangement joins TRBV28 to TRBJ1-2; TRBD1 matches at 8 bases. J gave up 3 bases and V 6 bases, and 9 bases lay outside the gene matches. Germline values: CDR1 MDHEN, CDR2 SYDVKM. The CDR3 sequence is 15 residues long. The CDR3 bases are TGTGCCAGCAGCCCAGGCGGACAGGGAGACTATGGCTACACCTTC. This gives the protein CASSPGGQGDYGYTF.

This chain links TRBV11-3 with TRBJ2-3, with D tentatively TRBD2 (6 bases). This CDR3 has 15 residues. CDR1 is SGHNT, CDR2 YENEEA, per germline. V lost 3 bases and J lost 2, with 12 bases in between. CDR3 in amino acids: CASSFGEVSTDTQYF. CDR3 coding DNA: TGTGCCAGCAGCTTTGGGGAGGTTTCCACAGATACGCAGTATTTT.

The CDR3 here is CASKSISNEKLFF. In DNA, the CDR3 is TGTGCCAGCAAGAGCATCAGTAATGAAAAACTGTTTTTT. V gene TRBV28 combines with J gene TRBJ1-4; D unresolved. Germline V CDR1 and CDR2: MDHEN, SYDVKM. Trimming took off 7 bases at V and 4 bases at J, with 10 bases between the two ends. The CDR3 covers 13 residues. Full variable domain (missing parts from reference TRBV28 and TRBJ1-4): DVKVTQSSRYLVKRTGEKVFLECVQDMDHENMFWYRQDPGLGLRLIYFSYDVKMKEKGDIPEGYSVSREKKERFSLILESASTNQTSMYLCASKSISNEKLFFGSGTQLSVL.

V usage is TRBV10-2 and J usage is TRBJ2-7; TRBD1 matches at 7 bases. The germline V gene encodes CDR1 WSHSY and CDR2 SAAADI. After removal of 2 bases from V and 2 bases from J, the junction contained 3 bases not matched to a gene. This CDR3 has 14 amino acids. CDR3 sequence reads: CASSEGGQTYEQYF. The CDR3 region has the DNA TGCGCCAGCAGTGAGGGGGGACAGACCTACGAGCAGTACTTC.

The chain recombines TRBV11-2 with TRBJ2-1; D is perhaps TRBD2 (5 bases). CDR3 length: 16 amino acids. The V and J ends lost 6 bases and 0 bases respectively, with 15 bases between them. From germline, CDR1 is SGHAT and CDR2 FQNNGV. CDR3 region: CASSSRGTSSYNEQFF. In DNA form, the CDR3 reads TGTGCCAGCAGTTCCCGGGGTACGAGCTCCTACAATGAGCAGTTCTTC.

On this clone: The sample holds other DNA sequences that translate to the same CDR3. V usage is TRBV18 and J usage is TRBJ2-7; D remains unclear. Germline V gene lookup returns CDR1 KGHSH and CDR2 LQKENI. The CDR3 contains 13 residues. V shed 2 bases and J shed 4 bases, with 9 bases lying between them. The chain's CDR3 is CASSPGVSYEQYF. The CDR3 nucleotides read TGTGCCAGCTCACCAGGGGTTAGTTACGAGCAGTACTTC.

The chain employs TRBV6-6 and TRBJ2-5, with TRBD1 identical over 8 bases. Looked up from germline, CDR1 is MNHNY and CDR2 is SVGAGI (reference sequence). This CDR3 is 14 amino acids long. J was trimmed by 4 bases and V by 5 bases; bases with no gene match: 6. The CDR3 sequence: CASSAGQGIETQYF. The CDR3 DNA sequence: TGTGCCAGCAGTGCCGGACAGGGTATAGAGACCCAGTACTTC.

The V gene is TRBV4-1, the J gene TRBJ2-7; D perhaps matches TRBD2 (6 bases). Germline V gene sequence: CDR1 MGHRA, CDR2 YSYEKL. This CDR3 contains 16 residues. With 3 bases removed from V and 4 bases from J, the gap between germline ends came to 19 bases. CDR3 loop: CASSHREQRVPYEQYF. The CDR3 region has the DNA TGCGCCAGCAGCCACCGGGAGCAGCGGGTGCCTTACGAGCAGTACTTC.

The chain is built from TRBV4-1 and TRBJ2-7, with TRBD2 matching over 8 bases. V lost 3 bases to trimming and J lost 2 bases; unmatched junction nucleotides: 9. Germline assignment: CDR1 MGHRA and CDR2 YSYEKL. The CDR3 length is 16 residues. In DNA form, the CDR3 reads TGCGCCAGCAGCCAGAGGGTAGCGGGAATCGCCTACGAGCAGTACTTC. It translates to CASSQRVAGIAYEQYF.